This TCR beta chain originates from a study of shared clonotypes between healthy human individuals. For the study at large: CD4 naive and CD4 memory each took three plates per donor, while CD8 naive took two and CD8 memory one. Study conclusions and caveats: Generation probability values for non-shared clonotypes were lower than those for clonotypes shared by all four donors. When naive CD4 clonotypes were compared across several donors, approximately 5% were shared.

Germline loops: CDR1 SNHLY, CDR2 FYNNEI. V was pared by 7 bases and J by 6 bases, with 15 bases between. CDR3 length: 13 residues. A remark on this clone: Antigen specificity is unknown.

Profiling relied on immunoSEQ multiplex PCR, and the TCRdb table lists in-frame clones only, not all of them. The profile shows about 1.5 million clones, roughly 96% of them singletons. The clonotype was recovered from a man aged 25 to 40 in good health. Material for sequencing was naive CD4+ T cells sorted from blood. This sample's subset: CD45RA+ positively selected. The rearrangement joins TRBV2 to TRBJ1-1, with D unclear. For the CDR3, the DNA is TGTGCCAGCAAGGACGATTTCGCATCTGAAGCTTTCTTT. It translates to CASKDDFASEAFF.